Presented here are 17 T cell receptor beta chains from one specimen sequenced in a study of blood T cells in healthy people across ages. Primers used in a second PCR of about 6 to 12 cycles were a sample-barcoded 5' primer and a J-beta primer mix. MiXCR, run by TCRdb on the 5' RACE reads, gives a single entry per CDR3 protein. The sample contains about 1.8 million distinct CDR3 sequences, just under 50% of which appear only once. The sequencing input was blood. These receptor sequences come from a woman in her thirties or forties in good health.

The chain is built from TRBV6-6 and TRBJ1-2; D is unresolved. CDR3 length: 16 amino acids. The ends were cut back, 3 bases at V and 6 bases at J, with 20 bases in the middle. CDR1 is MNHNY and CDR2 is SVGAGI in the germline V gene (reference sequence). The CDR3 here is CASSYRFDPGNHGYTF. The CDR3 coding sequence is TGTGCCAGCAGTTATAGGTTCGATCCCGGAAACCATGGCTACACCTTC.

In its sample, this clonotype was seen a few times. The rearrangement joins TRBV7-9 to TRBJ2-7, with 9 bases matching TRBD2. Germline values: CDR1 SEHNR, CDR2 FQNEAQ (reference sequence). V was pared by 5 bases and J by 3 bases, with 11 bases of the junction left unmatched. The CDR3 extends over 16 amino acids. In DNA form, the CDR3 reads TGTGCCAGCAGCCCCCCGGGCCTAGCGGGGTTCTACGAGCAGTACTTC. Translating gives CASSPPGLAGFYEQYF.

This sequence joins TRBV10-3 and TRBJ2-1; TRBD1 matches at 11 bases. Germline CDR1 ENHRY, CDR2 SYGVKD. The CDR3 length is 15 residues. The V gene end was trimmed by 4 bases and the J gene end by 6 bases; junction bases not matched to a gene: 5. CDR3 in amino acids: CAISATGTGGNEQFF. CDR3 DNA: TGTGCCATCAGTGCTACCGGGACAGGGGGCAATGAGCAGTTCTTC.

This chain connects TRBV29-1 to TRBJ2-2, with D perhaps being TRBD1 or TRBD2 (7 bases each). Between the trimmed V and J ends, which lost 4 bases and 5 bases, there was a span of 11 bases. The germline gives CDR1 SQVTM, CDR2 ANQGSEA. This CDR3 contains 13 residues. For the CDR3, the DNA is TGCAGCGTTGTCAGGGGGGGTACCGGGGAGCTGTTTTTT. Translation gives CSVVRGGTGELFF.

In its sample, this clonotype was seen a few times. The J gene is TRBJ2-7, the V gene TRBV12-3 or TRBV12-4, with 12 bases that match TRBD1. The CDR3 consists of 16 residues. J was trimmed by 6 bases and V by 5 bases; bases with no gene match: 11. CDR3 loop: CASSPIGTGGRGEQYF. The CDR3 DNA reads TGTGCCAGCAGTCCGATTGGGACAGGGGGCAGGGGCGAGCAGTACTTC.

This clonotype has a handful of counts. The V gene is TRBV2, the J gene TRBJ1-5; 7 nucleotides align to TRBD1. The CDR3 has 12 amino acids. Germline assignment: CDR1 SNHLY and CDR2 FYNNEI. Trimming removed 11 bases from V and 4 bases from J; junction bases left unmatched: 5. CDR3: CAAGQVNQPQHF. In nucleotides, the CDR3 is TGTGCCGCAGGACAGGTAAATCAGCCCCAGCATTTT.

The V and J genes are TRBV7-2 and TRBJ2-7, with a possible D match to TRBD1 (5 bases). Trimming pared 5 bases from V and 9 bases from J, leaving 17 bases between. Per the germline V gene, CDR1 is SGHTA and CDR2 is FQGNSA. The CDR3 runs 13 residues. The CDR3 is CASSPRQKDGQYF. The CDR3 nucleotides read TGTGCCAGCAGCCCCCGACAGAAAGATGGGCAGTACTTC.

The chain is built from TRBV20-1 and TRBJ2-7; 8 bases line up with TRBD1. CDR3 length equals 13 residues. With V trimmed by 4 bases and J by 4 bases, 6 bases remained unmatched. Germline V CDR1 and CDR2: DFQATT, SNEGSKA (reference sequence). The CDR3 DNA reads TGCAGTGCTAATGGACAGGGACAATACGAGCAGTACTTC. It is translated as CSANGQGQYEQYF.

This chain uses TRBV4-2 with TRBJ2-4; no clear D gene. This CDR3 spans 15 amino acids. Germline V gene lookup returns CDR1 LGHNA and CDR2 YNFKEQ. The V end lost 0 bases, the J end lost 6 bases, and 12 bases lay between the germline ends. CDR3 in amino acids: CASSQDGFPRNIQYF. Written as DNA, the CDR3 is TGTGCCAGCAGCCAAGACGGGTTTCCCAGAAACATTCAGTACTTC.

CDR3: CASSPVGIEAFF. CDR3 sequence (DNA): TGTGCCAGCAGCCCCGTCGGGATAGAAGCTTTCTTT. The rearrangement joins TRBV7-2 to TRBJ1-1; D not resolved. From germline, CDR1 is SGHTA and CDR2 FQGNSA. Deletions cut 5 bases from V and 8 bases from J, with 12 bases between. The CDR3 runs 12 residues.

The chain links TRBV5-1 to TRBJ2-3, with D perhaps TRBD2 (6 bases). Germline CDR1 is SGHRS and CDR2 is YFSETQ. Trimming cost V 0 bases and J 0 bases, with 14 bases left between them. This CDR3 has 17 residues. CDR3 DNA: TGCGCCAGCAGCTTGGGAAGGGGAGGAACAAGCACAGATACGCAGTATTTT. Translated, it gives CASSLGRGGTSTDTQYF.

The CDR3 DNA follows: TGCAGTGCTAGAGATTCTCTCGGAAAACCGGGACAGAGCAACACTGAAGCTTTCTTT. Translated, it gives CSARDSLGKPGQSNTEAFF. V gene TRBV20-1 combines with J gene TRBJ1-1; 7 nucleotides line up with TRBD1. The CDR3 contains 19 residues. CDR1 is DFQATT and CDR2 is SNEGSKA in the germline V gene (reference sequence). After removal of 0 bases from V and 2 bases from J, the junction contained 18 bases not matched to a gene.

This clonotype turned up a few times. The CDR3 DNA follows: TGTGCCAGCAGTTTTGTCCTGGGAGAGACCCAGTACTTC. Protein product: CASSFVLGETQYF. V usage is TRBV27 and J usage is TRBJ2-5; D ambiguous. Deletions cut 3 bases from V and 4 bases from J, with 9 bases between. Germline-derived CDR1 and CDR2 are MNHEY and SMNVEV (reference sequence). CDR3 length equals 13 residues.

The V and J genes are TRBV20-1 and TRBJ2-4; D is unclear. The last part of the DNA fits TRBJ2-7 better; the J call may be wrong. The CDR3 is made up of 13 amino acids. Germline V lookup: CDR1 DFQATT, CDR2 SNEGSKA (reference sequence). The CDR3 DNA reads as TGCAGTGCTAGTGGGGAAATCACCTACGAGCAGTACTTC. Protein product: CSASGEITYEQYF.

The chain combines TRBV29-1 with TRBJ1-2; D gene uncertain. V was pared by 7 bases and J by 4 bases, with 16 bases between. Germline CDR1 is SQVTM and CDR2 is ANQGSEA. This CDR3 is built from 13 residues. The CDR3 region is CSAEMAGVYGYTF. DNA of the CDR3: TGCAGCGCCGAGATGGCGGGCGTCTATGGCTACACCTTC.

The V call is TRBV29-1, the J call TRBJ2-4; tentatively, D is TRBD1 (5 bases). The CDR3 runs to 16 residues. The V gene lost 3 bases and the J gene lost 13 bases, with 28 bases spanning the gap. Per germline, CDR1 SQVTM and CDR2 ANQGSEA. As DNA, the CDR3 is TGCAGCGTTGACTCGGCGAGGCAGGGCTCCTACAATGAGCAGTACTTC. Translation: CSVDSARQGSYNEQYF. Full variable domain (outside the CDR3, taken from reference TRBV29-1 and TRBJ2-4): SAVISQKPSRDICQRGTSLTIQCQVDSQVTMMFWYRQQPGQSLTLIATANQGSEATYESGFVIDKFPISRPNLTFSTLTVSNMSPEDSSIYLCSVDSARQGSYNEQYFGAGTRLSVL.

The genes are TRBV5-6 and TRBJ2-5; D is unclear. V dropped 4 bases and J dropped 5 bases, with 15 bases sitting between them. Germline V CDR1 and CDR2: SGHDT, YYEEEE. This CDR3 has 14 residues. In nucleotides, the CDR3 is TGTGCCAGCAGCCAACTGGACCGTCCGGAGACCCAGTACTTC. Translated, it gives CASSQLDRPETQYF.